This TCR beta chain emerged from a study of T-cell reconstitution after alpha-beta-depleted transplantation in children. Germline CDR1 and CDR2: MNHEY and SVGEGT. Trimming removed 0 bases from V and 2 bases from J, with 7 bases in between. The CDR3 consists of 14 residues. This clonotype was recorded only once. TCRbeta library preparation incorporated unique molecular identifiers. TCRdb independently ran MiXCR on the PCR reads; one entry per CDR3 protein. The repertoire includes roughly 590,000 distinct CDR3 sequences, roughly 17% of them detected once, and 0.9% to 1.2% sits in the top ten. The TCR sequence derives from a human donor who donated a stem cell graft to a child with acute myeloid leukemia. V and J are TRBV6-2 or TRBV6-3 and TRBJ1-2; D uncertain. Sequencing was performed on PBMCs from the stem cell graft donor, taken from the stem cell graft. In DNA, the CDR3 is TGTGCCAGCAGTTACTCGACCGAAAACTATGGCTACACCTTC. Translated, it gives CASSYSTENYGYTF.